This T cell receptor (beta chain) was sequenced in a study of cytomegalovirus exposure and HLA in healthy donors. Primers: 60 Vbeta forward and 13 Jbeta reverse. This table comes from immunoSEQ multiplex PCR, and its TCRdb copy is limited to in-frame clones, with some not included. The table shows approximately 150,000 clones, with over 55% occurring only once. Regarding this clone: No antigen is known for it.

Whole-study results and caveats: Trimming of TCR beta V- and J-genes showed a link, identified in a later analysis, to a missense DCLRE1C variant. In a later analysis, at a false discovery rate of 0.05, 15,000 to 20,000 TCR beta sequences matched HLA alleles.

This CDR3 is built from 15 residues. V was shortened by 3 bases and J by 3 bases, with 15 bases between the two germline ends. Germline loops: CDR1 LNHDA, CDR2 SQIVND (reference sequence). The sample taken for sequencing was PBMCs. The V gene is TRBV19, the J gene TRBJ2-7; a weak D match, TRBD1 (6 bases). The receptor was isolated from a man aged 40-49 years in good health and CMV-seronegative. The CDR3 is CASSIQQDSHYEQYF. The CDR3 DNA is TGTGCCAGTAGTATTCAACAGGACAGCCACTACGAGCAGTACTTC.